The 26 T cell receptor beta chains presented below share a single source sample, sequenced in a study of OX40 agonist ivuxolimab in advanced cancers. Using immunoSEQ multiplex PCR, the repertoire was profiled, and TCRdb retains in-frame clones only, with some absent. The sample consists of approximately 45,000 clones, roughly nine tenths of them appearing once. The starting material was CD4+ or CD8+ T cells sorted from blood, obtained in a trial of the OX40 agonist ivuxolimab. The receptors shown here come from an adult with an advanced solid tumor such as melanoma, head and neck, liver or kidney cancer.

This chain uses TRBV27 with TRBJ2-1; D gene ambiguous. Germline CDR1 reads MNHEY; CDR2 reads SMNVEV (reference sequence). V gave up 4 bases and J gave up 4 bases, with 5 bases separating them. The CDR3 runs 12 residues. The CDR3: CASSSLYNEQFF. The CDR3 region has the DNA TGTGCCAGCAGTTCCTTGTACAATGAGCAGTTCTTC.

This chain connects TRBV21-1 to TRBJ2-1; the table calls TRBD2, which could not be checked here. TRBV21-1 is a listed pseudogene. This CDR3 is 19 amino acids long. CDR3 residues: CASSKGGLAGGGSYNEQFF. CDR3 nucleotide sequence: TGTGCCAGCAGCAAAGGGGGACTAGCGGGAGGAGGCTCCTACAATGAGCAGTTCTTC.

The rearrangement links TRBV18 to TRBJ2-3; D unresolved. The CDR3 spans 15 residues. V lost 0 bases and J lost 1, with 8 bases in between. Germline V CDR1 and CDR2: KGHSH, LQKENI. The CDR3 protein is CASSPPLSGTDTQYF. The DNA of the CDR3 is TGTGCCAGCTCACCACCCCTCTCTGGCACAGATACGCAGTATTTT.

The CDR3 nucleotides read TGCGCCAGCAGCTGGGACAGAGCCTACGAGCAGTACTTC. Translation: CASSWDRAYEQYF. J is TRBJ2-7 and V is TRBV5-1, with TRBD1 matching 7 bases. CDR3 length: 13 residues. The trim removed 3 bases at V and 2 bases at J, leaving 2 bases unmatched. Germline V lookup: CDR1 SGHRS, CDR2 YFSETQ.

The chain joins TRBV11-2 to TRBJ2-7; TRBD2 aligns across 8 bases. This CDR3 comprises 15 residues. Germline CDR1 SGHAT, CDR2 FQNNGV. V shed 3 bases, J shed 2 bases, and the junction held 6 bases outside the gene matches. Here the CDR3 DNA reads TGTGCCAGCAGCTTGTCGGGAGGGTTTGCCTACGAGCAGTACTTC. Amino acids: CASSLSGGFAYEQYF.

The V call is TRBV9, the J call TRBJ1-1; D gene ambiguous. The CDR3 length is 13 residues. Germline V CDR1 and CDR2: SGDLS, YYNGEE. The V gene lost 7 bases and the J gene lost 0 bases, with 10 bases spanning the gap. The CDR3 DNA reads TGTGCCAGCGGAGACGGGGTGAACACTGAAGCTTTCTTT. Translation gives CASGDGVNTEAFF.

The chain carries TRBV5-6 and TRBJ1-2; maybe TRBD1 (6 bases). The germline V gene encodes CDR1 SGHDT and CDR2 YYEEEE. The CDR3 contains 15 residues. Trimming stripped 3 bases from V and 8 bases from J, with 20 bases between. The CDR3 sequence: CASSSRDNLKGGYTF. CDR3 DNA: TGTGCCAGCAGCTCCCGGGACAACCTTAAGGGCGGCTACACCTTC.

In this sample, this clone turned up once. The chain links TRBV6-1 to TRBJ2-7, with no clear D. The CDR3 contains 11 residues. Germline V CDR1 and CDR2: MNHNS, SASEGT. Trimming cost V 6 bases and J 4 bases, with 7 bases left between them. CDR3 sequence reads: CASSPEYEQYF. Here the CDR3 DNA reads TGTGCCAGCAGCCCCGAATACGAGCAGTACTTC.

This clone was detected once. The chain has TRBV11-2 and TRBJ2-7, with no clear D. Germline V lookup: CDR1 SGHAT, CDR2 FQNNGV. Trimming cost V 5 bases and J 3 bases, with 17 bases left between them. The CDR3 totals 15 residues. The CDR3: CASSPIDGSFYEQYF. In nucleotides, the CDR3 is TGTGCCAGCAGCCCTATCGACGGATCGTTCTACGAGCAGTACTTC.

This chain links TRBV16 with TRBJ1-1; TRBD1 aligns across 8 bases. The V gene end was trimmed by 6 bases and the J gene end by 10 bases; junction bases not matched to a gene: 4. Germline CDR1 and CDR2: KGHSY and FQNENV. CDR3 length: 11 residues. CDR3 DNA: TGTGCCAGCAGTTTAGGGACAGGAGCTTTCTTT. Residues: CASSLGTGAFF.

The J gene is TRBJ2-1, the V gene TRBV7-3; TRBD2 agrees at 10 bases. The V gene's germline CDR1 is SGHTA and CDR2 FQGTGA. The CDR3 covers 15 residues. The ends lost 4 bases at V and 6 bases at J; junction bases unmatched: 6. CDR3 in amino acids: CASSSRTSGVNEQFF. The CDR3 nucleotides read TGTGCCAGCAGCTCTCGGACTAGCGGAGTCAATGAGCAGTTCTTC.

The chain uses TRBV23-1 and TRBJ2-5; no clear D. TRBV23-1 is sorted into the ORF group, with uncertain function. There are 13 residues in the CDR3. Trimming took 0 bases from V and 5 from J, leaving 7 bases between them. This chain's CDR3 is CASSQSIRETQYF. CDR3 nucleotide sequence: TGCGCCAGCAGTCAATCGATACGGGAGACCCAGTACTTC.

This rearrangement joins TRBV6-5 to TRBJ2-1; 14 bases are a match to TRBD2. The CDR3 has 16 residues. V was pared by 4 bases and J by 8 bases, with 7 bases of the junction left unmatched. From germline, CDR1 is MNHEY and CDR2 SVGAGI. CDR3 sequence reads: CASSSRTSGRRYEQFF. The CDR3 coding sequence is TGTGCCAGCAGTTCGCGGACTAGCGGGAGGAGGTATGAGCAGTTCTTC.

This clone has only one observation. The rearrangement joins TRBV11-3 to TRBJ2-7, with 9 bases lining up with TRBD2. The CDR3 covers 15 residues. CDR1 SGHNT and CDR2 YENEEA come from the germline V gene. V lost 1 base, J lost 0 bases, and 1 base stayed unmatched. CDR3 region: CASSLGGRASYEQYF. The DNA for the CDR3 is TGTGCCAGCAGCTTAGGCGGGAGGGCCTCCTACGAGCAGTACTTC.

The gene calls are TRBV6-5 and TRBJ2-7; 11 nucleotides agree with TRBD1. Trimming at V came to 4 bases and at J to 2 bases, leaving 7 bases not matched to a gene. Germline CDR1 and CDR2: MNHEY and SVGAGI. The CDR3 has 16 residues. The CDR3 DNA follows: TGTGCCAGCAGTTTAATGGGGACAGGGGGTCCCTACGAGCAGTACTTC. Translated: CASSLMGTGGPYEQYF.

The J gene is TRBJ2-7, the V gene TRBV7-2; the D gene is possibly TRBD1 (6 bases). This CDR3 has 13 residues. Germline lookup yields CDR1 SGHTA and CDR2 FQGNSA. Trimming took 3 bases from V and 3 from J, leaving 9 bases between them. The CDR3 is CASSFQGNYEQYF. In DNA, the CDR3 is TGTGCCAGCAGCTTCCAGGGGAACTACGAGCAGTACTTC. Combining the CDR3 with reference TRBV7-2 and TRBJ2-7 gives the whole variable domain GAGVSQSPSNKVTEKGKDVELRCDPISGHTALYWYRQSLGQGLEFLIYFQGNSAPDKSGLPSDRFSAERTGGSVSTLTIQRTQQEDSAVYLCASSFQGNYEQYFGPGTRLTVT.

The rearrangement joins TRBV6-6 to TRBJ1-5; D remains unclear. The CDR3 has 13 amino acids. Trimming took off 5 bases at V and 3 bases at J, with 8 bases between the two ends. Germline loops: CDR1 MNHNY, CDR2 SVGAGI (reference sequence). The CDR3 DNA sequence: TGTGCCAGCAGTCAAAATCCCAATCAGCCCCAGCATTTT. Amino acid sequence: CASSQNPNQPQHF.

This sequence joins TRBV14 and TRBJ2-2, with D unresolved. Germline CDR1 and CDR2: SGHDN and FVKESK. Between the trimmed V and J ends, which lost 2 bases and 6 bases, there was a span of 7 bases. This CDR3 is built from 13 residues. CDR3: CASSQIWAGELFF. The CDR3, as DNA: TGTGCCAGCAGCCAAATCTGGGCCGGGGAGCTGTTTTTT. Full variable domain (outside the CDR3, taken from reference TRBV14 and TRBJ2-2): EAGVTQFPSHSVIEKGQTVTLRCDPISGHDNLYWYRRVMGKEIKFLLHFVKESKQDESGMPNNRFLAERTGGTYSTLKVQPAELEDSGVYFCASSQIWAGELFFGEGSRLTVL.

V and J are TRBV7-9 and TRBJ1-2, with TRBD1 as a possible D gene (6 bases). This CDR3 is 15 amino acids long. V was pared by 2 bases and J by 2 bases, with 12 bases between. Per germline, CDR1 SEHNR and CDR2 FQNEAQ (reference sequence). This chain's CDR3 is CASSLLVGGNYGYTF. For the CDR3, the DNA is TGTGCCAGCAGCTTACTTGTAGGGGGGAACTATGGCTACACCTTC.

The gene calls are TRBV6-6 and TRBJ2-7; TRBD1 is a possible D gene (5 bases). The CDR3 runs to 12 residues. Trimming took off 5 bases at V and 2 bases at J, with 7 bases between the two ends. Germline V gene lookup returns CDR1 MNHNY and CDR2 SVGAGI (reference sequence). CDR3 sequence reads: CASSGATYEQYF. The CDR3 DNA is TGTGCCAGCAGTGGGGCTACCTACGAGCAGTACTTC.

Only one count was recorded for this clone. CDR3 sequence reads: CASSAAQGALINEQFF. The CDR3, as DNA: TGTGCCAGCTCCGCTGCCCAGGGGGCGCTGATCAATGAGCAGTTCTTC. V is TRBV2 and J is TRBJ2-1; the match to TRBD1 covers 8 bases. The V gene's germline CDR1 is SNHLY and CDR2 FYNNEI. Trimming removed 8 bases from V and 6 bases from J; junction bases left unmatched: 15. The length of the CDR3 is 16 residues.

In this sample, this clone turned up once. This chain joins TRBV7-9 and TRBJ2-7, with 11 bases matching TRBD2. The V and J ends lost 3 bases and 2 bases, in that order; junction bases with no gene match: 9. From germline, CDR1 is SEHNR and CDR2 FQNEAQ (reference sequence). This CDR3 is 17 amino acids long. Here the CDR3 DNA reads TGTGCCAGCAGCTTTTCCGTACTAGCGGGAGTTACCTACGAGCAGTACTTC. Protein product: CASSFSVLAGVTYEQYF.

This rearrangement joins TRBV4-2 to TRBJ2-1; D tentatively fits TRBD1 or TRBD2 (6 bases each). Trimming removed 0 bases from V and 3 bases from J, with 12 bases in between. There are 16 residues in the CDR3. CDR1 LGHNA and CDR2 YNFKEQ come from the germline V gene. DNA of the CDR3: TGTGCCAGCAGCCAAGACTTGGGGGGCAGCTACAATGAGCAGTTCTTC. Translating it yields CASSQDLGGSYNEQFF.

The V gene is TRBV11-3, the J gene TRBJ2-1; D is possibly TRBD1 (6 bases). Trimming stripped 5 bases from V and 0 bases from J, with 14 bases between. This CDR3 comprises 16 residues. CDR1 and CDR2 (germline): SGHNT, YENEEA. The CDR3 sequence is CASSPTGTSSYNEQFF. DNA of the CDR3: TGTGCCAGCAGCCCGACAGGAACAAGCTCCTACAATGAGCAGTTCTTC.

The chain carries TRBV6-5 and TRBJ2-5; 7 bases agree with TRBD2. After removal of 6 bases from V and 4 bases from J, the junction contained 8 bases not matched to a gene. The CDR3 consists of 14 residues. Germline V gene lookup returns CDR1 MNHEY and CDR2 SVGAGI. DNA for the CDR3: TGTGCCAGCAGACCCGGGGGAGGGTTAGAGACCCAGTACTTC. It yields the protein CASRPGGGLETQYF.

The count of this clone is one. The chain combines TRBV19 with TRBJ1-3; the match to TRBD1 covers 8 bases. This CDR3 is built from 15 residues. Germline CDR1 and CDR2: LNHDA and SQIVND (reference sequence). V lost 4 bases and J lost 3; bases outside the gene matches: 5. The CDR3 reads CASSKIGTGGNTIYF. CDR3 bases: TGTGCCAGTAGTAAGATCGGGACAGGTGGAAACACCATATATTTT.